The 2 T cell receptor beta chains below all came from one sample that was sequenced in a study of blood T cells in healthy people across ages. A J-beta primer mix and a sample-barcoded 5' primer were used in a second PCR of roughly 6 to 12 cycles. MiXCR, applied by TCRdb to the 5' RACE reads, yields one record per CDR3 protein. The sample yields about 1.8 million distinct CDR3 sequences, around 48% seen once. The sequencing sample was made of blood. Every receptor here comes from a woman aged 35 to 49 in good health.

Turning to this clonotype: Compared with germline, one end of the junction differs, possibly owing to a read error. The CDR3 DNA is TGCGCCAGCAGCTTAATTTGGGTGGAGAGAATAGATGAGCAGTTCTTC. Protein sequence: CASSLIWVERIDEQFF. The chain combines TRBV7-9 with TRBJ2-1, with D uncertain. Germline V lookup: CDR1 SEHNR, CDR2 FQNEAQ (reference sequence). The CDR3 consists of 16 residues.

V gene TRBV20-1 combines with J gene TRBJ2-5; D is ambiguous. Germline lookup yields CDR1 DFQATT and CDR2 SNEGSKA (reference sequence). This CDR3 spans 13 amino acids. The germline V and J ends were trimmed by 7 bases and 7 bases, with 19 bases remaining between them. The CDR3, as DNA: TGCAGTGTTACCCTTCTAATGGAGCGGACCCAGTACTTC. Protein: CSVTLLMERTQYF.